This entry is about one TCR beta chain. Its antigen is not known. Germline V CDR1 and CDR2: LGHDT, YNNKEL (reference sequence). The CDR3 is 14 residues long. With 4 bases removed from V and 5 bases from J, the gap between germline ends came to 13 bases. Making use of molecular barcodes, quantitative 5'-RACE generated TCR beta libraries. TCRdb used MiXCR to reprocess the 5' RACE reads, holding one entry per CDR3 protein. The sample shows around 490,000 distinct CDR3 sequences, approximately 5.3% of them seen only once. These data originate in a study of CD8 T cells in ankylosing spondylitis. Study-level results: What seemed typical of ankylosing spondylitis blood was a TCR beta motif built from several highly homologous variants.

The clonotype was recovered from a male donor with ankylosing spondylitis. Sequencing input: blood, either unsorted or a sorted T cell fraction (not recorded which). V usage is TRBV3-1 and J usage is TRBJ2-3; no clear D gene. The CDR3 bases are TGTGCCAGCAGCCGTTCGCGAGTTGGAGATACGCAGTATTTT. Translated: CASSRSRVGDTQYF.